This T cell receptor beta chain came from a study of T cell responses to AZD1222 COVID-19 vaccine. Findings of the study overall: Vaccine-associated CD4 TCRs ranged over spike, dominating at 160-218 and 743-854.

Concerning this clone: The antigen is undetermined.

Data came from immunoSEQ multiplex PCR; TCRdb stores just in-frame clones and leaves some out. The table includes more than 150,000 clones, 88% detected once. CDR3 length: 12 amino acids. Germline-derived CDR1 and CDR2 are LGHNA and YNFKEQ. The V end lost 0 bases, the J end lost 6 bases, and 6 bases lay between the germline ends. V usage is TRBV4-2 and J usage is TRBJ2-7, with unresolved D. This TCR was recovered from an adult who received the AZD1222 COVID-19 vaccine. The sequencing here drew on peripheral blood, taken 28 days after the second AZD1222 dose. Here the CDR3 reads CASSQESGEQYF. The CDR3 nucleotides read TGTGCCAGCAGCCAAGAGTCTGGCGAGCAGTACTTC.